This T cell receptor (beta chain) was recorded in a study of identical twins (dated by TCRdb to the mid-2010s). For the wider study: The study deep-sequenced TCR alpha and beta repertoires from monozygotic twins, unrelated adults of various ages and cord blood to test whether fetal clonotypes persist. Replicate twin experiments were performed at different times using different library preparation protocols to rule out contamination.

The junction shows trimming of 3 bases on V and 0 bases on J, plus 15 bases between the germline ends. The CDR3 runs 15 residues from the cysteine to the phenylalanine. Only the CDR3 DNA is retained, 45 bases long and in frame from the first base. CDR1 DFQATT and CDR2 SNEGSKA were looked up in the germline V gene (reference sequence). This clonotype was picked up a small number of times. Its cognate antigen has yet to be identified. Qualities for individual bases were not recorded, and no much larger clone is one base off. Library generation was performed with 5' RACE. Sequencing was performed on an Illumina HiSeq 2000. A universal primer binding site was added through template switching, and the final cDNA carried a unique molecular identifier so that TCR cDNA molecules could be counted accurately. Specific primers in the conserved constant-segment region were used to synthesize first-strand cDNA for the TCR alpha and beta chains. To control for contamination, each cDNA library was double barcoded with a SMART-Mk sample barcode plus Illumina barcodes. TruSeq adapter sequences, together with Illumina sample barcodes, were added in two successive PCR steps. The Illumina HiSeq platform was used with custom primers to sequence TCR alpha and beta cDNA libraries. In the original analysis: Unique molecular identifiers were extracted from raw reads with MiGEC, and CDR3 positions were determined with MiXCR. Recombination models were inferred per individual with the repgenHMM and IGoR tools using an EM algorithm. Shared clonotypes were analyzed with the tcR package in R, and sharing was normalized by the product of cloneset sizes. Out-of-frame nonproductive sequences were analyzed to study raw recombination free of thymic and clonal selection effects. TCRdb passed the public sequencing reads through fastp at Q25 and MiXCR, retaining productive beta sequences. Every entry covers one CDR3 protein and lists the most common genes and DNA from its rows. What appears here as the V and J calls and clone size reflects TCRdb's work, not the paper's. In this sample the table shows about 660,000 distinct CDR3 sequences, under 9% of which occur a single time. The ten largest clones capture about 0.98% of the sample.

Every donor in the study was a healthy Caucasian. The twin cohort consisted of three pairs of female monozygotic twins, all aged roughly 18 to 30 years. Peripheral blood mononuclear cells were the source from which RNA for the TCR libraries was isolated. On the study overall, not on this receptor specifically: In beta out-of-frame sequences, excess twin sharing was weaker, because having fewer shared sequences lowered the signal-to-noise ratio. Because the same donors could not be followed over many years, conclusions were based on cross-sectional statistical analysis. Zero-insertion analyses could be partly confounded by invariant T cells such as MAIT and iNKT, although diverse VJ usage argued against such confounding for most clonotypes. Out-of-frame TCR alpha sequences shared between twins showed an excess of low generation-probability sequences compared with coincidental sharing between unrelated individuals. In monozygotic twins, out-of-frame TCR alpha sharing was systematically underestimated by recombination models, although the models agreed with sharing between unrelated individuals. Abundant cord blood beta clonotypes had fewer insertions, young adult naive repertoires showed a similar but weaker trend, and memory repertoires showed no such trend.

These same data were also listed under a study on yellow fever vaccine responses in identical twins. As that second paper reports: The T cell response to vaccination in identical twins was reported by the authors to appear partly convergent and partly personalized. In the study, vaccine-responding T cell clones were precisely tracked in identical twins.

The sequence is built from TRBV20-1 and TRBJ2-7; TRBD1 is a weak D gene call, 6 bases matching. The source material was PBMCs. The TCR originated in a woman between 18 and 29 years old in good health. At the DNA level, the sequence is TGCAGTGCTAGGGACGACTGGACAGACTCCTACGAGCAGTACTTC. Translated, this gives CSARDDWTDSYEQYF.